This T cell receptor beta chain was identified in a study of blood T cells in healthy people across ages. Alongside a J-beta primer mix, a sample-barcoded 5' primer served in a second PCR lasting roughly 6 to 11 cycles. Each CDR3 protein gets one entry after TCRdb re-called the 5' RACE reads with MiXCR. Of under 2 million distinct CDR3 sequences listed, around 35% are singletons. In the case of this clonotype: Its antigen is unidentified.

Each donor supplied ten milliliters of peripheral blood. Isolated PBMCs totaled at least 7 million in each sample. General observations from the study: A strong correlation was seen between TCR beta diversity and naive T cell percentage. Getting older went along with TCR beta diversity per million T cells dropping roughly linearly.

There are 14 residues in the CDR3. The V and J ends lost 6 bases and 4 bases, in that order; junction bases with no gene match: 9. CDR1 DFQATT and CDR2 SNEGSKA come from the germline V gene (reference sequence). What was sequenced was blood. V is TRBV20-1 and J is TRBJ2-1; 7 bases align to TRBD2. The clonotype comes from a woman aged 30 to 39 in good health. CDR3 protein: CSAASGENYNEQFF. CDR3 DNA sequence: TGCAGTGCCGCCAGCGGGGAGAATTACAATGAGCAGTTCTTC.